The 22 T cell receptor beta chains reported below all come from one sample, sequenced in a study of T cells expressing NK-cell markers. TCRdb re-called the 5' RACE reads and gives one entry per CDR3 protein, without DNA. The sample has roughly 450,000 distinct CDR3 sequences. Sequenced: blood T cells: a sorted CD56 or NKG2C T cell subset, CD4+ or CD8+ T cells, or bulk PBMC T cells (not recorded which). The receptors shown here come from a woman aged 50 to 65 in good health.

The V and J genes are TRBV21-1 and TRBJ2-7; the D call from TCRdb, TRBD1, cannot be confirmed without DNA. TRBV21-1 is a pseudogene segment. The CDR3 is 14 residues long. CDR3 in amino acids: CASSNRGQGYEQYF.

The rearrangement joins TRBV5-1 to TRBJ2-1; TCRdb lists TRBD1, though no DNA is available to test this call. The CDR3 loop spans 18 amino acids. CDR1 is SGHRS and CDR2 is YFSETQ in the germline V gene. This CDR3 reads CASSLGRVDRRNYNEQFF.

The gene calls are TRBV6-2 or TRBV6-3 and TRBJ1-1. The germline gives CDR1 MNHEY, CDR2 SVGEGT. The CDR3 covers 14 residues. CDR3 region: CASSFRPDNTEAFF.

The chain couples TRBV4-1 to TRBJ2-1; TCRdb reports TRBD2, a call that lacks DNA to check it against. The V gene's germline CDR1 is MGHRA and CDR2 YSYEKL. The CDR3 sequence is 17 residues long. The CDR3 region is CASSQDRDSVPYNEQFF.

The rearrangement joins TRBV4-1 to TRBJ2-7; TCRdb outputs TRBD2, but without DNA this stays unchecked. The CDR3 totals 15 residues. Per the germline V gene, CDR1 is MGHRA and CDR2 is YSYEKL. The CDR3 sequence: CASSHQAGGASEQYF.

The CDR3 sequence is CASSPSSGDTQYF. V is TRBV18 and J is TRBJ2-3; the D call from TCRdb, TRBD1, cannot be confirmed without DNA. Germline-derived CDR1 and CDR2 are KGHSH and LQKENI. The CDR3 is 13 amino acids.

V and J are TRBV28 and TRBJ2-3; the D call from TCRdb, TRBD1, cannot be confirmed without DNA. There are 13 residues in the CDR3. Per germline, CDR1 MDHEN and CDR2 SYDVKM. The CDR3 region is CASSLDGGTPQYF. Combining the CDR3 with reference TRBV28 and TRBJ2-3 gives the whole variable domain DVKVTQSSRYLVKRTGEKVFLECVQDMDHENMFWYRQDPGLGLRLIYFSYDVKMKEKGDIPEGYSVSREKKERFSLILESASTNQTSMYLCASSLDGGTPQYFGPGTRLTVL.

The CDR3: CASSLERGRVYNEQFF. The chain recombines TRBV7-9 with TRBJ2-1. Germline lookup yields CDR1 SEHNR and CDR2 FQNEAQ (reference sequence). The CDR3 length is 16 residues.

This chain connects TRBV25-1 to TRBJ2-7. Germline CDR1 is MGHDK and CDR2 is SYGVNS. This CDR3 spans 14 amino acids. CDR3 sequence: CASSSSVVHYEQYF.

V gene TRBV11-3 combines with J gene TRBJ2-1; TCRdb picks TRBD1, but there is no DNA to check that call. This CDR3 has 15 amino acids. Germline V gene data show CDR1 as SGHNT and CDR2 as YENEEA. This CDR3 reads CASSPSPLANNEQFF.

V and J are TRBV12-3 or TRBV12-4 and TRBJ2-1. The CDR3 covers 13 residues. The CDR3 reads CASSLLHQNEQFF.

The rearrangement joins TRBV6-5 to TRBJ2-7; as DNA is missing, the TRBD1 call by TCRdb cannot be tested. The germline gives CDR1 MNHEY, CDR2 SVGAGI. The CDR3 runs 15 residues. CDR3 sequence reads: CASSKGQGVINEQYF.

V and J are TRBV6-5 and TRBJ2-3; TCRdb reports TRBD2, a call that lacks DNA to check it against. Germline values: CDR1 MNHEY, CDR2 SVGAGI. The CDR3 totals 14 residues. The CDR3 protein is CASTQGLAGDTQYF.

The chain recombines TRBV3-1 with TRBJ2-1; the D call of TRBD2 rests on TCRdb alone, since no DNA is present to check it. Germline V gene sequence: CDR1 LGHDT, CDR2 YNNKEL (reference sequence). This CDR3 contains 16 residues. This chain's CDR3 is CASSQLEAGGRNEQFF.

The chain recombines TRBV21-1 with TRBJ2-1. TRBV21-1 is labeled a pseudogene. This CDR3 spans 11 amino acids. Here the CDR3 reads CATYVGIAQFF.

The chain employs TRBV7-9 and TRBJ1-3; with no DNA, the TCRdb D assignment of TRBD1 cannot be verified. This CDR3 comprises 17 residues. Germline V gene data show CDR1 as SEHNR and CDR2 as FQNEAQ (reference sequence). This CDR3 is CASSPALGASGGYTIYF.

The J gene is TRBJ2-5, the V gene TRBV11-2; as DNA is missing, the TRBD2 call by TCRdb cannot be tested. Germline V gene sequence: CDR1 SGHAT, CDR2 FQNNGV. The CDR3 spans 17 residues. CDR3 protein: CASSLRLLAGPEGTQYF. The full variable domain, with the rest looked up from reference TRBV11-2 and TRBJ2-5, is EAGVAQSPRYKIIEKRQSVAFWCNPISGHATLYWYQQILGQGPKLLIQFQNNGVVDDSQLPKDRFSAERLKGVDSTLKIQPAKLEDSAVYLCASSLRLLAGPEGTQYFGPGTRLLVL.

V and J are TRBV2 and TRBJ1-4; TCRdb's assignment of TRBD1 cannot be checked, as there is no DNA. CDR3 length: 14 residues. CDR1 SNHLY and CDR2 FYNNEI come from the germline V gene. CDR3 sequence: CATQTGTTNEKLFF.

The rearrangement joins TRBV7-9 to TRBJ2-2. The CDR3 loop spans 13 amino acids. Looked up from germline, CDR1 is SEHNR and CDR2 is FQNEAQ (reference sequence). The CDR3 loop reads CASSQQYTGELFF.

The chain links TRBV6-1 to TRBJ1-5. CDR3 length equals 16 residues. The germline gives CDR1 MNHNS, CDR2 SASEGT. The CDR3 loop is CASSDQVPYSNQPQHF.

V and J are TRBV5-1 and TRBJ2-3; the D gene TCRdb calls, TRBD2, cannot be checked with no DNA. This CDR3 is 15 amino acids long. From germline, CDR1 is SGHRS and CDR2 YFSETQ. CDR3 in amino acids: CASNLAGFGGDTQYF.

The J gene is TRBJ2-7, the V gene TRBV7-2; TCRdb lists TRBD1, though no DNA is available to test this call. The CDR3 contains 13 residues. CDR1 and CDR2 from the germline V gene are SGHTA and FQGNSA. CDR3 sequence: CASSLGGGVEQYF.